This T cell receptor beta chain emerged from a study of blood T cell repertoires in COVID-19. The CDR3 loop spans 16 amino acids. Looked up from germline, CDR1 is SEHNR and CDR2 is FQNEAQ (reference sequence). J gave up 4 bases and V 5 bases, and 8 bases lay outside the gene matches. The repertoire was sequenced with immunoSEQ multiplex PCR; TCRdb's copy has only in-frame clones and lacks some. The table shows roughly 310,000 clones, with roughly nine tenths occurring only once. This TCR was recovered from a woman aged 25 to 39 with COVID-19, enrolled during active disease. The rearrangement joins TRBV7-9 to TRBJ2-3, with 11 nucleotides matching TRBD2. The sequenced material came from peripheral blood. The CDR3 DNA is TGTGCCAGCAGCGCGGGACTAGCGGTGCAAGCAGATACGCAGTATTTT. It yields the protein CASSAGLAVQADTQYF.